These 13 T cell receptor beta chains came from one sample sequenced in a study of blood T cell repertoires in COVID-19. Sequenced by immunoSEQ multiplex PCR; TCRdb stores in-frame clones only, minus some. The data hold roughly 300,000 clones, with about 85% observed a single time. The sequencing input was PBMCs or T cells enriched from blood (not recorded which). These receptors were collected from a woman aged 25 to 39 who had recovered from COVID-19.

The rearrangement joins TRBV3-1 (or the pseudogene TRBV3-2) to TRBJ2-7; possibly TRBD2 for D (5 bases). V was cut by 1 base and J by 1 base, with 8 bases left in between. This CDR3 comprises 14 residues. Germline lookup yields CDR1 LGHDT and CDR2 YNNKEL (reference sequence). The CDR3 DNA sequence: TGTGCCAGCAGCCAAGGATCGGGATCCTACGAGCAGTACTTC. Encoded protein: CASSQGSGSYEQYF.

The chain uses TRBV5-1 and TRBJ1-1; no reliable D call. With 1 base removed from V and 0 bases from J, the gap between germline ends came to 7 bases. The germline V gene encodes CDR1 SGHRS and CDR2 YFSETQ. The CDR3 extends over 14 amino acids. The chain's CDR3 is CASSLNFLNTEAFF. Written as DNA, the CDR3 is TGCGCCAGCAGCTTGAACTTTCTGAACACTGAAGCTTTCTTT. The full variable domain, its missing parts supplied by reference TRBV5-1 and TRBJ1-1, is KAGVTQTPRYLIKTRGQQVTLSCSPISGHRSVSWYQQTPGQGLQFLFEYFSETQRNKGNFPGRFSGRQFSNSRSEMNVSTLELGDSALYLCASSLNFLNTEAFFGQGTRLTVV.

This rearrangement joins TRBV9 to TRBJ1-5; perhaps TRBD1 as D (6 bases). V was clipped by 7 bases and J by 5 bases, with 22 bases between them. The CDR3 has 16 residues. Germline V lookup: CDR1 SGDLS, CDR2 YYNGEE. This CDR3 reads CASQGPGGPPDQPQHF. CDR3 sequence (DNA): TGTGCCAGCCAGGGGCCCGGGGGGCCCCCCGATCAGCCCCAGCATTTT.

This chain uses TRBV19 with TRBJ1-5, with D possibly being TRBD1 (5 bases). Looked up from germline, CDR1 is LNHDA and CDR2 is SQIVND (reference sequence). V shed 4 bases and J shed 2 bases, with 9 bases lying between them. The CDR3 loop spans 14 amino acids. The CDR3 coding sequence is TGTGCCAGTAGTACGCAGGGCGGCAATCAGCCCCAGCATTTT. Translation gives CASSTQGGNQPQHF.

This chain connects TRBV29-1 to TRBJ2-2; the D gene is possibly TRBD2 (6 bases). From germline, CDR1 is SQVTM and CDR2 ANQGSEA. The V end lost 5 bases, the J end lost 0 bases, and 13 bases lay between the germline ends. This CDR3 is 15 amino acids long. CDR3 protein: CSVRLGTTNTGELFF. The CDR3 DNA reads as TGCAGCGTTCGACTAGGAACAACGAACACCGGGGAGCTGTTTTTT.

This rearrangement joins TRBV6-5 to TRBJ1-1; TRBD1 matches at 9 bases. CDR1 is MNHEY and CDR2 is SVGAGI in the germline V gene. This CDR3 has 15 amino acids. The junction had 13 bases not matched to a gene; V was cut back by 6 bases and J by 8 bases. The DNA of the CDR3 is TGTGCCAGCAGGCAACAGGGGGCTGGGCTAAAAGAAGCTTTCTTT. This codes for CASRQQGAGLKEAFF.

The rearrangement joins TRBV5-1 to TRBJ2-2, with unresolved D. This CDR3 spans 16 amino acids. V was pared by 5 bases and J by 1 base, with 15 bases between. Per the germline V gene, CDR1 is SGHRS and CDR2 is YFSETQ. The CDR3 DNA sequence: TGCGCCAGCAGGCCGCCTATAGGAGTGAACACCGGGGAGCTGTTTTTT. This encodes CASRPPIGVNTGELFF. Looking up the rest from reference TRBV5-1 and TRBJ2-2 gives the full variable domain: KAGVTQTPRYLIKTRGQQVTLSCSPISGHRSVSWYQQTPGQGLQFLFEYFSETQRNKGNFPGRFSGRQFSNSRSEMNVSTLELGDSALYLCASRPPIGVNTGELFFGEGSRLTVL.

V is TRBV27 and J is TRBJ2-7, with no clear D. CDR1 and CDR2 (germline): MNHEY, SMNVEV (reference sequence). This CDR3 has 12 amino acids. Trimming shortened V by 6 bases and J by 1 base, and 7 bases separated the two germline ends. The CDR3 bases are TGTGCCAGCAGGGGCCTTTCCTACGAGCAGTACTTC. It codes for CASRGLSYEQYF.

This chain links TRBV11-2 with TRBJ1-3; TRBD1 is a possible D gene (6 bases). Between the trimmed V and J ends, which lost 1 base and 0 bases, there was a span of 13 bases. Germline assignment: CDR1 SGHAT and CDR2 FQNNGV. The CDR3 is made up of 17 amino acids. CDR3 loop: CASSLALDSSSGNTIYF. CDR3 bases: TGTGCCAGCAGCTTAGCCCTGGACAGCTCCTCTGGAAACACCATATATTTT.

The rearrangement uses TRBV18 and TRBJ2-5; D ambiguous. The CDR3 totals 14 residues. Germline V CDR1 and CDR2: KGHSH, LQKENI. Trimming cost V 4 bases and J 5 bases, with 14 bases left between them. The CDR3 DNA reads TGTGCCAGCTCACTTCCAGGATTGGGCGAGACCCAGTACTTC. Translated: CASSLPGLGETQYF.

The chain links TRBV19 to TRBJ1-4; 8 bases fit TRBD1. The CDR3 runs 15 residues. CDR1 is LNHDA, CDR2 SQIVND, per germline (reference sequence). V dropped 6 bases and J dropped 2; count of bases not matched to a gene: 5. The CDR3 nucleotides read TGTGCCAGTAGCACGGACAGGGCCACTAATGAAAAACTGTTTTTT. Its protein product is CASSTDRATNEKLFF.

The chain carries TRBV7-9 and TRBJ1-4; TRBD1 matches 8 bases. The germline V gene encodes CDR1 SEHNR and CDR2 FQNEAQ (reference sequence). CDR3 length: 15 residues. The junction had 8 bases not matched to a gene; V was cut back by 5 bases and J by 6 bases. The CDR3 sequence: CASSLIRGQDEKLFF. CDR3 bases: TGTGCCAGCAGCCTAATCAGGGGGCAAGATGAAAAACTGTTTTTT.

This sequence joins TRBV29-1 and TRBJ2-3; no firm D call. V gave up 7 bases and J gave up 3 bases, with 14 bases separating them. This CDR3 has 13 residues. Germline V gene lookup returns CDR1 SQVTM and CDR2 ANQGSEA. The CDR3 nucleotides read TGCAGCGCCTCCCAGTCCCGAACAGATACGCAGTATTTT. It codes for CSASQSRTDTQYF.